The 2 T cell receptor beta chains given below trace back to one sample, sequenced in a study of early T cells in non-severe SARS-CoV-2 infection (dated by TCRdb to 2020 to 2023). Library generation was performed with 5' RACE. Sequenced on a NextSeq 500. TCRdb reworked the public reads: Q25 trimming with fastp, MiXCR clone assembly, productive beta chains retained. Entries are consolidated by CDR3 protein sequence, retaining the most common genes and DNA. The sample profile shows approximately 100,000 distinct CDR3 sequences; approximately 10% of them were found once. Around 5% of the sample comes from the top ten. Sequencing was performed on whole blood. These receptors originate from an adult who was a healthcare worker with PCR-confirmed SARS-CoV-2 infection or an uninfected control (not recorded which).

This clonotype was picked up a small number of times. A read error may explain this, as a much larger clone is one base away. The chain combines TRBV29-1 with TRBJ1-1, with a weak D call TRBD1 (5 bases). From germline, CDR1 is SQVTM and CDR2 ANQGSEA. The CDR3 sequence is 12 residues long. V was cut by 3 bases and J by 5 bases, with 10 bases left in between. CDR3: CSVDGGKTEAFF. The CDR3 DNA reads as TGCAGCGTTGACGGGGGGAAAACTGAAGCTTTCTTT.

This clonotype appeared many times. The chain is built from TRBV27 and TRBJ1-4; no firm D call. V was cut by 5 bases and J by 4 bases, with 11 bases left in between. Germline lookup yields CDR1 MNHEY and CDR2 SMNVEV (reference sequence). This CDR3 region has 14 residues. The CDR3 loop is CASSPQDFNEKLFF. The CDR3 coding sequence is TGTGCCAGCAGTCCCCAGGACTTTAATGAAAAACTGTTTTTT.